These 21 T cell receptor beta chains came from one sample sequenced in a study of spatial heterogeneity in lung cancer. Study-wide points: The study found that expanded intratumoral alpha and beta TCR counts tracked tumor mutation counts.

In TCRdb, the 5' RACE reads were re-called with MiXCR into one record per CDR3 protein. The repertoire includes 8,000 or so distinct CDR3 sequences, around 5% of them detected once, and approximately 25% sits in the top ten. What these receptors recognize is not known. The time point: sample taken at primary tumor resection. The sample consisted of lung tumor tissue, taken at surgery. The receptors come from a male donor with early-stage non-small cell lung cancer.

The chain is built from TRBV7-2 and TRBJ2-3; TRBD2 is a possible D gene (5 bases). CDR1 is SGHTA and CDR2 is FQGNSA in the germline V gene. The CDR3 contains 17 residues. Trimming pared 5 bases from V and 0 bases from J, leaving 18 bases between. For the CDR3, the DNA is TGTGCCAGCAGCGAATCGTTACGGGGAGCTAGCACAGATACGCAGTATTTT. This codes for CASSESLRGASTDTQYF.

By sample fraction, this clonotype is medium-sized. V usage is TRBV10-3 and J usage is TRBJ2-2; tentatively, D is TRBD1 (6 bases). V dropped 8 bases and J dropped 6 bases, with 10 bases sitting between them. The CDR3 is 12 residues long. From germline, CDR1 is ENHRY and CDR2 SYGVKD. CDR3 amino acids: CAIPGTSGELFF. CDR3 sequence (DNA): TGTGCCATCCCGGGGACATCCGGGGAGCTGTTTTTT.

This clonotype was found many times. The CDR3 coding sequence is TGTGCCAGCAGCTCGCAGAGTGAGACCCAGTACTTC. Protein: CASSSQSETQYF. J is TRBJ2-5 and V is TRBV28; D is unclear. Trimming left V 6 bases short and J 5 bases short, with 10 bases between. Per the germline V gene, CDR1 is MDHEN and CDR2 is SYDVKM. The CDR3 covers 12 residues.

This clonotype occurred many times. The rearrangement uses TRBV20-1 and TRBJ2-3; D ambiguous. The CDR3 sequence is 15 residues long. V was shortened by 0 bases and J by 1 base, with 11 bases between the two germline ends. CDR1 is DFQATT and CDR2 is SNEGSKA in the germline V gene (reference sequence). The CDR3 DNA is TGCAGTGCTAGAGATCGGCGAAAAGGCACAGATACGCAGTATTTT. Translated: CSARDRRKGTDTQYF.

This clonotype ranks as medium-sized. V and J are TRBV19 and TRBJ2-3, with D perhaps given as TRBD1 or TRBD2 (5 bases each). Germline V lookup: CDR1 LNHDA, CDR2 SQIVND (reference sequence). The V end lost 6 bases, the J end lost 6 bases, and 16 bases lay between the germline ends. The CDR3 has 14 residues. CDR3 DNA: TGTGCCAGTAGCCAATACCCGGGGCCGGATACGCAGTATTTT. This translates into CASSQYPGPDTQYF.

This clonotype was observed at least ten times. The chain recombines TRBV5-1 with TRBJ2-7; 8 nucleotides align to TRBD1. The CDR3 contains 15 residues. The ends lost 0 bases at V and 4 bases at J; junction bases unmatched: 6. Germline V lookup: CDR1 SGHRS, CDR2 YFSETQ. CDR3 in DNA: TGCGCCAGCAGCTTGGGGACAGGGCTACTTTACGAGCAGTACTTC. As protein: CASSLGTGLLYEQYF.

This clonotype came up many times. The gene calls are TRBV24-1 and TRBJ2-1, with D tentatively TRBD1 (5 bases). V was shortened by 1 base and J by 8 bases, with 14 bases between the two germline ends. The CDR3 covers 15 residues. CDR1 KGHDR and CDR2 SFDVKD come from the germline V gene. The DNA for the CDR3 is TGTGCCACCAGTGATTTTTCGGGTGGGGCAGATGAGCAGTTCTTC. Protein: CATSDFSGGADEQFF.

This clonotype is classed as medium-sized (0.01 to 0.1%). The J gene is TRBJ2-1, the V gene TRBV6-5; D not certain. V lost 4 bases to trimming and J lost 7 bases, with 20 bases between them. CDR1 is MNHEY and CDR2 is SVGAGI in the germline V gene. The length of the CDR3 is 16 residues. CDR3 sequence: CASSLDPIRRLNEQFF. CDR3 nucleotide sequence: TGTGCCAGCAGTTTAGATCCAATAAGGCGTCTGAATGAGCAGTTCTTC.

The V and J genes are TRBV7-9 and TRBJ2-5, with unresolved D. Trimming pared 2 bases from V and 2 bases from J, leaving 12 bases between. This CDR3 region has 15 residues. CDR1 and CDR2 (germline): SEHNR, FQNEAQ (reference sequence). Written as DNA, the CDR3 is TGTGCCAGCAGCTTACAAGGCGCCTTACAAGAGACCCAGTACTTC. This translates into CASSLQGALQETQYF.

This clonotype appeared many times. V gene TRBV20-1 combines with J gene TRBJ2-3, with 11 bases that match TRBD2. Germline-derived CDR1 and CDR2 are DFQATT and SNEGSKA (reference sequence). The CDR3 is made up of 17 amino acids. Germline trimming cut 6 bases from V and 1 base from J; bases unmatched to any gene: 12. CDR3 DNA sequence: TGCAGTGCGGTACGCTACGGGACTAGCGGAGGCACAGATACGCAGTATTTT. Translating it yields CSAVRYGTSGGTDTQYF.

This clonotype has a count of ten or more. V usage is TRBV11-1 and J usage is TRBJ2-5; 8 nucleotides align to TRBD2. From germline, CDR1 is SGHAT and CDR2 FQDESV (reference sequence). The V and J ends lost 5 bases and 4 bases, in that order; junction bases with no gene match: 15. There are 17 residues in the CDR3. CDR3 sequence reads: CASSPGGLAYIRETQYF. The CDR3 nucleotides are TGTGCCAGCAGCCCCGGCGGACTAGCCTACATTAGAGAGACCCAGTACTTC.

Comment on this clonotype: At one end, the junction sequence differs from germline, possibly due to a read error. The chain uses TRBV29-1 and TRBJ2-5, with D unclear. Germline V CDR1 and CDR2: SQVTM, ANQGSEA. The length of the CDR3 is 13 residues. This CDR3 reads CRVEDPRYETQYF. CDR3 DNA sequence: TGCAGGGTTGAAGATCCCAGATACGAGACCCAGTACTTC.

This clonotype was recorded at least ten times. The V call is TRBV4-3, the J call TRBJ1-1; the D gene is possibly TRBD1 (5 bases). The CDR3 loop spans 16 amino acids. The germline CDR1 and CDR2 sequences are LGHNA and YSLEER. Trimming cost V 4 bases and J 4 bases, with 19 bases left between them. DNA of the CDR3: TGCGCCAGCAGCCCAGGCACAGGTTCCCTAGGCACTGAAGCTTTCTTT. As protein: CASSPGTGSLGTEAFF.

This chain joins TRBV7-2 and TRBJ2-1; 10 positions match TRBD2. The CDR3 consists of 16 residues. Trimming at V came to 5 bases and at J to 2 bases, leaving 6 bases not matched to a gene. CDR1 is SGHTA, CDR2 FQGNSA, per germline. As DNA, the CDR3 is TGTGCCAGCAGCAGATCCGGGACTAGCGCCTACAATGAGCAGTTCTTC. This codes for CASSRSGTSAYNEQFF.

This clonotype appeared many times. The CDR3 DNA is TGTGCCAGCAGTTTGGGCGGCGGGAGCTCCTACGAGCAGTACTTC. The encoded protein is CASSLGGGSSYEQYF. V is TRBV28 and J is TRBJ2-7; TRBD2 aligns across 7 bases. V dropped 3 bases and J dropped 0; count of bases not matched to a gene: 5. Germline values: CDR1 MDHEN, CDR2 SYDVKM. CDR3 size: 15 residues.

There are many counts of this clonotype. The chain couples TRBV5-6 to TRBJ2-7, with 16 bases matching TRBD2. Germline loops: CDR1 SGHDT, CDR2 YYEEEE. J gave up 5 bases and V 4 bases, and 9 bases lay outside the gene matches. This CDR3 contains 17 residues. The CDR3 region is CASSPGLAGGPLNEQYF. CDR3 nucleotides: TGTGCCAGCAGCCCGGGACTAGCGGGGGGGCCACTCAACGAGCAGTACTTC.

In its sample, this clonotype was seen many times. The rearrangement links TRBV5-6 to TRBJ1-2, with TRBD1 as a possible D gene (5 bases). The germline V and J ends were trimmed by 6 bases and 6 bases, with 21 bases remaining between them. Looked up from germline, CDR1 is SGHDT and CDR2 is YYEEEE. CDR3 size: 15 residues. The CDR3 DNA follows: TGTGCCAGCATCCTACGGGGGGAGTTACGGGATGGCTACACCTTC. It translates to CASILRGELRDGYTF.

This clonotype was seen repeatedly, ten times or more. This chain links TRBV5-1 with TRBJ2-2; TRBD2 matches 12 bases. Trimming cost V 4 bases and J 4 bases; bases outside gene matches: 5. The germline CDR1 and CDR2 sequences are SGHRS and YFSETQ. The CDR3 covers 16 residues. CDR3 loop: CASSPPTSGGTGELFF. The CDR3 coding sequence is TGCGCCAGCAGCCCTCCGACTAGCGGGGGCACCGGGGAGCTGTTTTTT.

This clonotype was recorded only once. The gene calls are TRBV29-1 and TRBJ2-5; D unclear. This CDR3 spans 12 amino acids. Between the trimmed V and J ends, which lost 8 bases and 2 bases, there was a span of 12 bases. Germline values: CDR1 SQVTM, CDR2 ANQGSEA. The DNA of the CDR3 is TGCAGCACCAGCCCCGGTCAAGAGACCCAGTACTTC. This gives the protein CSTSPGQETQYF.

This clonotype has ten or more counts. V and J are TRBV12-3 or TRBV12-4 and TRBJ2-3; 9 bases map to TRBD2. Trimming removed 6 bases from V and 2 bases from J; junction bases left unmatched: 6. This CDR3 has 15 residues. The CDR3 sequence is CASSLTSGLTDTQYF. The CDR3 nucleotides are TGTGCCAGCAGCTTGACTAGCGGCCTCACAGATACGCAGTATTTT.

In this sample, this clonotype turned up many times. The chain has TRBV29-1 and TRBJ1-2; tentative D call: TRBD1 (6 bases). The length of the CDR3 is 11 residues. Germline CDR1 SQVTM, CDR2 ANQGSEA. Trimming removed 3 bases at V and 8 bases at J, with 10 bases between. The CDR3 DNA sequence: TGCAGCGTTGAGGGGGGACAAGGCTACACCTTC. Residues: CSVEGGQGYTF.